The text below deals with one TCR beta chain. This sample is part of a study of blood T cell repertoires in COVID-19. The wider study: PBMCs, B-cell-depleted T cells, or T cells were the source of the cDNA or gDNA that made up the material.

TCRdb keeps only in-frame clones here, not all; method: immunoSEQ multiplex PCR. The sample has some 91,000 clones, 76% seen once. V dropped 8 bases and J dropped 2; count of bases not matched to a gene: 6. The CDR3 sequence is 15 residues long. The germline V gene has CDR1 GTSNPN and CDR2 SVGIG (reference sequence). The clonotype originates from a man between 65 and 85 years old with acute or convalescent COVID-19. V and J are TRBV30 and TRBJ1-6, with 10 bases aligning to TRBD1. The sequenced material came from peripheral blood. CDR3: CALGDRGTYNSPLHF. In DNA, the CDR3 is TGTGCCCTGGGGGACAGGGGCACCTATAATTCACCCCTCCACTTT.